This T cell receptor (beta chain) was sequenced for a study of CD8 T cells in Susac syndrome. CDR1 is MNHEY, CDR2 SVGEGT, per germline. CDR3 length: 14 residues. V was shortened by 8 bases and J by 5 bases, with 16 bases between the two germline ends. Negative isolation yielded CD4+ and CD8+ T cells, and FACS enriched TEMRA cells. It was with random hexamers that 0.5 to 1 ug RNA was reverse transcribed. Multiplex PCR with immunoSEQ amplified the TCR beta CDR3 across 54 Vbeta and 13 Jbeta. TCRdb re-called the immunoSEQ multiplex PCR reads through MiXCR, storing one row per CDR3 protein. The table lists 200,000 to 250,000 distinct CDR3 sequences, 90% to 95% of them singletons.

The sequencing sample was made of CD4+ T cells from PBMCs. The chain has TRBV6-2 or TRBV6-3 and TRBJ2-1; tentative D call: TRBD2 (7 bases). The source of this sequence is a human donor with multiple sclerosis. The DNA of the CDR3 is TGTGCCAGCGGGAGGGGGGGGTGGGACAATGAGCAGTTCTTC. Translating gives CASGRGGWDNEQFF.